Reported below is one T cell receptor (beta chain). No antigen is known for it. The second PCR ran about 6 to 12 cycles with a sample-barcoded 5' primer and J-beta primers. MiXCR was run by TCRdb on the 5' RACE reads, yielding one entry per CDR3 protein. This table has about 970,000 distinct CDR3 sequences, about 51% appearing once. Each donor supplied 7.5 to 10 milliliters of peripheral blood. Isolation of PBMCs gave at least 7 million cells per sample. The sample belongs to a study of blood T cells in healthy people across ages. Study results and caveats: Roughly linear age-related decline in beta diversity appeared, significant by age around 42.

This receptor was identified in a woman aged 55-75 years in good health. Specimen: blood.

The CDR3 loop reads CASSPLTGFLVDEQYF. The CDR3 DNA reads TGTGCCAGCAGCCCACTTACAGGGTTCCTCGTCGATGAGCAGTACTTC. The chain uses TRBV7-9 and TRBJ2-5; D is possibly TRBD1 (6 bases). V was shortened by 5 bases and J by 11 bases, with 27 bases between the two germline ends. There are 16 residues in the CDR3. Germline loops: CDR1 SEHNR, CDR2 FQNEAQ (reference sequence).